The 22 T cell receptor beta chains below were found in one sample sequenced in a study of human T cells and chemical hapten exposure. The time point denotes: patch test 3, about 24 weeks after DPC sensitization. Treatment of the sample: therapeutic diphenylcyclopropenone sensitization with weekly scalp DPC. MiXCR, run by TCRdb on the RACE reads, gives a single entry per CDR3 protein. The data contain around 150,000 distinct CDR3 sequences, approximately 30% of them singletons. Material: whole blood, obtained in connection with sensitization to the hapten diphenylcyclopropenone (DPC). The receptor set was obtained from a woman between 18 and 29 years old with alopecia areata. Some clones in this sample may be carry-over from other donors' samples.

This clonotype has just a few counts. This chain links TRBV27 with TRBJ2-1; TRBD1 agrees at 7 bases. The V and J ends lost 5 bases and 7 bases, in that order; junction bases with no gene match: 11. Per the germline V gene, CDR1 is MNHEY and CDR2 is SMNVEV (reference sequence). The CDR3 runs to 15 residues. This CDR3 is CASSQTGARTNEQFF. CDR3 in DNA: TGTGCCAGCAGTCAAACAGGGGCCCGTACTAATGAGCAGTTCTTC.

The V gene is TRBV12-3 or TRBV12-4, the J gene TRBJ1-4; D possibly corresponds to TRBD1 (5 bases). This CDR3 has 14 residues. Trimming pared 6 bases from V and 8 bases from J, leaving 16 bases between. CDR3 region: CASSPAGGREKLFF. In DNA, the CDR3 is TGTGCCAGCAGCCCCGCGGGGGGTCGGGAAAAACTGTTTTTT.

This rearrangement joins TRBV2 to TRBJ2-7, with a weak D call TRBD2 (5 bases). This CDR3 is 14 amino acids long. CDR1 SNHLY and CDR2 FYNNEI come from the germline V gene. V lost 3 bases and J lost 7, with 16 bases in between. The CDR3 sequence: CASSELDSRGEQYF. CDR3 coding DNA: TGTGCCAGCAGTGAGCTAGACTCAAGAGGGGAGCAGTACTTC.

This clonotype was counted at least ten times. The chain couples TRBV20-1 to TRBJ1-2, with no clear D. The V gene lost 0 bases and the J gene lost 7 bases, with 12 bases spanning the gap. CDR3 length: 13 amino acids. The germline V gene has CDR1 DFQATT and CDR2 SNEGSKA (reference sequence). The DNA of the CDR3 is TGCAGTGCTAGAGATAGGCTAGGGATTGGCTACACCTTC. It translates to CSARDRLGIGYTF.

The genes are TRBV2 and TRBJ1-2; D remains unclear. The germline V gene has CDR1 SNHLY and CDR2 FYNNEI. V was clipped by 4 bases and J by 6 bases, with 15 bases between them. CDR3 size: 14 residues. CDR3 sequence: CASSGKRASDGYTF. As DNA, the CDR3 is TGTGCCAGCAGTGGGAAAAGGGCATCAGATGGCTACACCTTC.

The chain joins TRBV20-1 to TRBJ2-6; D is uncertain. CDR1 is DFQATT and CDR2 is SNEGSKA in the germline V gene (reference sequence). V lost 1 base to trimming and J lost 0 bases, with 7 bases between them. This CDR3 is built from 15 residues. CDR3 DNA sequence: TGCAGTGCTAGAGTGGATCGCTCTGGGGCCAACGTCCTGACTTTC. This encodes CSARVDRSGANVLTF.

The rearrangement joins TRBV4-3 to TRBJ2-5, with 9 bases aligning to TRBD1. V dropped 0 bases and J dropped 5; count of bases not matched to a gene: 7. Germline CDR1 is LGHNA and CDR2 is YSLEER. This CDR3 has 16 amino acids. The CDR3 DNA reads TGCGCCAGCAGCCAAGATTTGGGGACAGGGCTGGAGACCCAGTACTTC. Its protein product is CASSQDLGTGLETQYF.

V gene TRBV20-1 combines with J gene TRBJ1-2, with TRBD1 as a possible D gene (6 bases). The CDR3 has 11 residues. The V gene's germline CDR1 is DFQATT and CDR2 SNEGSKA (reference sequence). V was shortened by 3 bases and J by 6 bases, with 8 bases between the two germline ends. The CDR3 reads CSASQGHGYTF. DNA for the CDR3: TGCAGTGCTAGTCAGGGGCATGGCTACACCTTC.

This clonotype was observed a single time. The J gene is TRBJ1-5, the V gene TRBV20-1, with 11 bases lining up with TRBD1. The germline CDR1 and CDR2 sequences are DFQATT and SNEGSKA (reference sequence). V lost 4 bases to trimming and J lost 0 bases; unmatched junction nucleotides: 5. The CDR3 totals 16 residues. CDR3 loop: CSAMDRGRFSNQPQHF. CDR3 in DNA: TGCAGTGCTATGGACAGGGGGCGATTTAGCAATCAGCCCCAGCATTTT.

This chain uses TRBV29-1 with TRBJ2-1; the D is unclear. Germline CDR1 is SQVTM and CDR2 is ANQGSEA. The CDR3 is 16 amino acids. Deletions cut 5 bases from V and 7 bases from J, with 24 bases between. DNA for the CDR3: TGCAGCGTTACCATCTTCAGACGAGAAAGCAGGAATGAGCAGTTCTTC. Translating gives CSVTIFRRESRNEQFF.

This clonotype was detected only a few times. This chain uses TRBV19 with TRBJ2-3; 10 bases match TRBD2. The CDR3 consists of 14 residues. The germline CDR1 and CDR2 sequences are LNHDA and SQIVND (reference sequence). CDR3 nucleotides: TGTGCGACTGGACAGCGGGAGGGTGTGGATACGCAGTATTTT. Translated: CATGQREGVDTQYF.

This clonotype was detected ten times or more. The gene calls are TRBV29-1 and TRBJ2-5, with D perhaps assigned TRBD1 or TRBD2 (6 bases each). This CDR3 spans 12 amino acids. Trimming took 7 bases from V and 3 from J, leaving 12 bases between them. Germline lookup yields CDR1 SQVTM and CDR2 ANQGSEA. The CDR3 nucleotides read TGCAGCGCCGGTAGGGGGGAAGAGACCCAGTACTTC. Its protein product is CSAGRGEETQYF. The full variable domain, in which reference TRBV29-1 and TRBJ2-5 provide the parts outside the CDR3, is SAVISQKPSRDICQRGTSLTIQCQVDSQVTMMFWYRQQPGQSLTLIATANQGSEATYESGFVIDKFPISRPNLTFSTLTVSNMSPEDSSIYLCSAGRGEETQYFGPGTRLLVL.

The rearrangement links TRBV7-9 to TRBJ2-5; no reliable D call. This CDR3 comprises 15 residues. CDR1 and CDR2 from the germline V gene are SEHNR and FQNEAQ (reference sequence). V lost 2 bases and J 5 bases, leaving 15 bases between the germline ends. The CDR3 region has the DNA TGTGCCAGCAGCTTACACAGTTGGACCGGGGAGACCCAGTACTTC. Translating it yields CASSLHSWTGETQYF.

The chain recombines TRBV11-2 with TRBJ1-2; 7 nucleotides agree with TRBD1. The junction had 17 bases not matched to a gene; V was cut back by 4 bases and J by 3 bases. This CDR3 has 18 amino acids. From germline, CDR1 is SGHAT and CDR2 FQNNGV. CDR3 bases: TGTGCCAGCAGCTCCCCTCGGAGGGGGCGGGGGTCCGACTATGGCTACACCTTC. Amino acids: CASSSPRRGRGSDYGYTF.

This clonotype has a handful of counts. The chain carries TRBV29-1 and TRBJ2-5; D perhaps matches TRBD2 (6 bases). The CDR3 has 12 amino acids. In germline, CDR1 is SQVTM, CDR2 ANQGSEA. The V end was cut by 3 bases, the J end by 5 bases, with 10 bases between. CDR3 nucleotide sequence: TGCAGCGTTGATTGGGGGGTTGAGACCCAGTACTTC. It specifies CSVDWGVETQYF. Complete variable domain (other parts from reference TRBV29-1 and TRBJ2-5): SAVISQKPSRDICQRGTSLTIQCQVDSQVTMMFWYRQQPGQSLTLIATANQGSEATYESGFVIDKFPISRPNLTFSTLTVSNMSPEDSSIYLCSVDWGVETQYFGPGTRLLVL.

The chain recombines TRBV7-7 with TRBJ2-1, with 8 positions matching TRBD2. Germline V CDR1 and CDR2: SSHAT, FNYEAQ (reference sequence). The CDR3 totals 15 residues. Germline trimming cut 1 base from V and 5 bases from J; bases unmatched to any gene: 4. The CDR3 here is CASSLGVAGHNEQFF. CDR3 nucleotide sequence: TGTGCCAGCAGCTTAGGAGTAGCGGGGCACAATGAGCAGTTCTTC. Drawing the rest from reference TRBV7-7 and TRBJ2-1, the complete variable domain is GAGVSQSPRYKVTKRGQDVTLRCDPISSHATLYWYQQALGQGPEFLTYFNYEAQPDKSGLPSDRFSAERPEGSISTLTIQRTEQRDSAMYRCASSLGVAGHNEQFFGPGTRLTVL.

This chain joins TRBV20-1 and TRBJ2-7; no definite D call. V was cut by 7 bases and J by 3 bases, with 10 bases left in between. The germline CDR1 and CDR2 sequences are DFQATT and SNEGSKA (reference sequence). The CDR3 runs 11 residues. The CDR3 DNA reads as TGCAGTGAAGGTCGTGGCTACGAGCAGTACTTC. Its protein is CSEGRGYEQYF.

The CDR3 sequence is CASSFGGGNEQFF. The CDR3 bases are TGTGCCAGCAGCTTTGGGGGAGGCAATGAGCAGTTCTTC. The gene calls are TRBV11-2 and TRBJ2-1, with D perhaps TRBD2 (6 bases). The CDR3 length is 13 residues. Germline CDR1 and CDR2: SGHAT and FQNNGV. Trimming removed 3 bases at V and 6 bases at J, with 9 bases between.

The table lists this clonotype with a few counts. The rearrangement joins TRBV10-2 to TRBJ2-7; D is possibly TRBD1 (5 bases). CDR3 length: 12 amino acids. Trimming took off 6 bases at V and 4 bases at J, with 10 bases between the two ends. Germline loops: CDR1 WSHSY, CDR2 SAAADI. CDR3 region: CASRQGIYEQYF. CDR3 nucleotide sequence: TGCGCCAGCAGGCAGGGTATATACGAGCAGTACTTC.

The chain couples TRBV7-9 to TRBJ2-7; D is uncertain. The ends were cut back, 5 bases at V and 2 bases at J, with 10 bases in the middle. CDR3 length: 13 residues. Looked up from germline, CDR1 is SEHNR and CDR2 is FQNEAQ (reference sequence). The CDR3 DNA is TGTGCCAGCAGCGCGAGTCCCACCTACGAGCAGTACTTC. Translated: CASSASPTYEQYF.

J is TRBJ1-2 and V is TRBV6-1, with a possible D match to TRBD1 (6 bases). CDR3 length: 15 amino acids. Looked up from germline, CDR1 is MNHNS and CDR2 is SASEGT. The V and J ends lost 3 bases and 4 bases respectively, with 15 bases between them. The CDR3 spells CASSESGGAGYGYTF. CDR3 sequence (DNA): TGTGCCAGCAGTGAGTCGGGGGGCGCGGGCTATGGCTACACCTTC.

This clonotype was seen a few times. The V gene is TRBV20-1, the J gene TRBJ1-1; weak D call: TRBD1 (5 bases). The CDR3 covers 13 residues. CDR1 DFQATT and CDR2 SNEGSKA come from the germline V gene (reference sequence). V shed 5 bases and J shed 1 base, with 11 bases lying between them. CDR3 residues: CSALLTANTEAFF. CDR3 in DNA: TGCAGTGCTTTGCTGACAGCGAACACTGAAGCTTTCTTT.